This T cell receptor (beta chain) was identified during a study of fetal regulatory T cell absence and autoimmunity. For the study at large: IPEX patients had exocrine pancreas autoimmunity without clinical diabetes.

Study results and limitations: TRB gene family usage was broadly similar in cord blood and pancreas.

The assay was run at survey level. TCRdb's copy holds only in-frame clones and misses some; the assay was immunoSEQ multiplex PCR. This sample has about 95,000 clones, with about three quarters found just once. A note on this clone: Its antigen is undetermined.

The CDR3 is made up of 14 amino acids. Germline-derived CDR1 and CDR2 are MNHNY and SVGAGI (reference sequence). J lost 1 base, V lost 2 bases, and 0 bases had no gene match. The chain links TRBV6-6 to TRBJ2-5; 8 nucleotides match TRBD1. The receptor was derived from a male donor with IPEX syndrome. Sequencing was performed on pancreas tissue. The CDR3 protein is CASSYGTGQETQYF. The CDR3 nucleotides read TGTGCCAGCAGTTACGGGACAGGCCAAGAGACCCAGTACTTC.